This entry features one TCR beta chain sequence. Its target is not known. The conserved phenylalanine or tryptophan is not found at the CDR3 terminus, so this likely reflects a read error. This record comes from a study of metastatic and nonmetastatic thyroid tumors. Whole-study context: From malignant and benign thyroid patients, repertoires in blood and in tumor or nodule tissue were compared. Study results and limitations: It was reported that TCR beta diversity was significantly higher in malignant thyroid tumors than benign nodules, in blood and tumor.

Via MiXCR, TCRdb re-called the PCR reads. The sample has about 23,000 clones, 20% to 30% seen once. J was trimmed by 9 bases and V by 5 bases; bases with no gene match: 12. This CDR3 region has 16 residues. The germline V gene encodes CDR1 SGHAT and CDR2 FQNNGV. The entire patient cohort was treatment-naive prior to thyroid surgery. The sample taken for sequencing was blood. This chain links TRBV11-2 with TRBJ2-1, with 11 bases that match TRBD2. The origin of this receptor is a male donor with papillary thyroid cancer or a benign thyroid nodule (not recorded which). Some clones in this sample may be carry-over from other donors' samples. DNA of the CDR3: TGTGCCAGCAGCGGCATCGGACTAGCGGGTGGTACTGAGCAGTTCCTC. This sequence encodes CASSGIGLAGGTEQFL.